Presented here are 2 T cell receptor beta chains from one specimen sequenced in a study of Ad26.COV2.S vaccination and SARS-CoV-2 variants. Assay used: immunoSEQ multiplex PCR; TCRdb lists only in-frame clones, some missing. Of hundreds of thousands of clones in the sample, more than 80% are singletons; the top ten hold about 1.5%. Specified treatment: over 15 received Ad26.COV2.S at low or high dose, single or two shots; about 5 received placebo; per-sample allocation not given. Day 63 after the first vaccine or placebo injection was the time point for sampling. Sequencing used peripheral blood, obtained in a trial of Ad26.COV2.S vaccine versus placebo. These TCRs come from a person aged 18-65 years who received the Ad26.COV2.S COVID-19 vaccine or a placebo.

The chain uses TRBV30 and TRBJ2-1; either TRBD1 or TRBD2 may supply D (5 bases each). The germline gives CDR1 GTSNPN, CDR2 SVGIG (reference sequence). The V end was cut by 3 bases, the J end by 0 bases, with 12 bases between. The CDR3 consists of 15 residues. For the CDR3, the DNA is TGTGCCTGGAGGGGGACCCTAAGCTCCTACAATGAGCAGTTCTTC. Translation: CAWRGTLSSYNEQFF.

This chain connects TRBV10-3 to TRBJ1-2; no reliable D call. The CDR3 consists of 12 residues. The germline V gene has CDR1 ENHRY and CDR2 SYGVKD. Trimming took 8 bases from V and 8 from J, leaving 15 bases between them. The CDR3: CAISDGAGGYTF. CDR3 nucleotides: TGTGCCATCTCCGATGGAGCGGGAGGCTACACCTTC.